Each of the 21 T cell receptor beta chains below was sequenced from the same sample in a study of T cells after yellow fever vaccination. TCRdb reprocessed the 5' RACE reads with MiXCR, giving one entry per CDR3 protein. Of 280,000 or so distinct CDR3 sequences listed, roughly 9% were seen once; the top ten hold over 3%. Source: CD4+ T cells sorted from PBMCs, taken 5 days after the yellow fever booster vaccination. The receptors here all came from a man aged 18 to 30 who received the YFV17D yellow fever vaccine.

The CDR3 reads CASSVGAGGSIQYF. CDR3 nucleotide sequence: TGTGCCAGCAGCGTAGGGGCAGGGGGGAGCATTCAGTACTTC. The J gene is TRBJ2-4, the V gene TRBV9; D is perhaps TRBD1 (7 bases). CDR3 length: 14 amino acids. Per the germline V gene, CDR1 is SGDLS and CDR2 is YYNGEE. Trimming pared 0 bases from V and 9 bases from J, leaving 13 bases between.

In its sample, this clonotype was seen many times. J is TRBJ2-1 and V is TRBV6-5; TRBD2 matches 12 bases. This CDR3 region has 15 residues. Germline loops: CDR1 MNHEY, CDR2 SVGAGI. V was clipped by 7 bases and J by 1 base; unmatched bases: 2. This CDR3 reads CASNLAGGSYNEQFF. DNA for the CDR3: TGTGCCAGCAACCTAGCGGGGGGGTCCTACAATGAGCAGTTCTTC.

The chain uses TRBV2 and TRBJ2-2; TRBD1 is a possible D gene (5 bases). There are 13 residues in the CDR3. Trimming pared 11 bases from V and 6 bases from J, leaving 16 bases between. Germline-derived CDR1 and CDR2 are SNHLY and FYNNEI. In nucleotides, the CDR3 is TGTGCCTCTTCCAGGGCTTGGGCCGGGGAGCTGTTTTTT. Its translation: CASSRAWAGELFF.

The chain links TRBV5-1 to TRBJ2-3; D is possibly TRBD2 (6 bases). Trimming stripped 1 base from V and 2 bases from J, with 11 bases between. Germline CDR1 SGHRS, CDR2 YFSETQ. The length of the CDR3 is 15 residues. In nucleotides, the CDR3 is TGCGCCAGCAGCTTGAATACGGGGGACACAGATACGCAGTATTTT. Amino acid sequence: CASSLNTGDTDTQYF.

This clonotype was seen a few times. As DNA, the CDR3 is TGTGCCAGTGGAACCGGGACGGCCTATGGCTACACCTTC. Translation: CASGTGTAYGYTF. This chain connects TRBV19 to TRBJ1-2, with TRBD1 as a possible D gene (5 bases). CDR3 length: 13 residues. Looked up from germline, CDR1 is LNHDA and CDR2 is SQIVND (reference sequence). V was clipped by 8 bases and J by 4 bases, with 14 bases between them.

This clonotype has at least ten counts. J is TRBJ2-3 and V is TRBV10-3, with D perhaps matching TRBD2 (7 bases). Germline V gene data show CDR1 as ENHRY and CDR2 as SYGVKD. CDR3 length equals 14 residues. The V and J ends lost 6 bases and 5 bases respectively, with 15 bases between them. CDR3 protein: CAIRWGGEGDTQYF. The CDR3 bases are TGTGCCATCAGGTGGGGGGGCGAGGGAGATACGCAGTATTTT.

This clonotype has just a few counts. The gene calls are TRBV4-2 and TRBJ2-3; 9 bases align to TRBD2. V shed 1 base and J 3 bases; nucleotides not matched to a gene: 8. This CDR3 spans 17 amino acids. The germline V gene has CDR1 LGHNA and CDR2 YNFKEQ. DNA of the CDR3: TGTGCCAGCAGCCAAGGGACTAGCGCGACTATGACAGATACGCAGTATTTT. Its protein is CASSQGTSATMTDTQYF.

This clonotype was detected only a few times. Here the CDR3 DNA reads TGTGCCATCTCCTGGGGCAGAGCTAATCAGCCCCAGCATTTT. Amino acids: CAISWGRANQPQHF. The chain recombines TRBV12-3 or TRBV12-4 with TRBJ1-5; D might be TRBD1 (5 bases). The length of the CDR3 is 14 residues. V was trimmed by 10 bases and J by 4 bases, leaving 17 bases between them.

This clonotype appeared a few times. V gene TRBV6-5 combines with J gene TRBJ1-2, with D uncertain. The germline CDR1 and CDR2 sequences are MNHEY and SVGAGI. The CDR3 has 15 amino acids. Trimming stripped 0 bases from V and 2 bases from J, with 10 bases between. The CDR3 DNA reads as TGTGCCAGCAGTTACTCCGGGTCTTTAAACTATGGCTACACCTTC. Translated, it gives CASSYSGSLNYGYTF.

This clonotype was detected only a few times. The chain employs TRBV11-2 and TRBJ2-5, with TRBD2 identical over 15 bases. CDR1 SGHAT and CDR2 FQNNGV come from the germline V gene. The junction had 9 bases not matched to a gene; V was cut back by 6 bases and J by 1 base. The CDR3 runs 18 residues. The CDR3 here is CASRPGVGLAGGQETQYF. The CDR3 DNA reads TGTGCCAGCAGACCTGGGGTGGGACTAGCGGGGGGCCAAGAGACCCAGTACTTC.

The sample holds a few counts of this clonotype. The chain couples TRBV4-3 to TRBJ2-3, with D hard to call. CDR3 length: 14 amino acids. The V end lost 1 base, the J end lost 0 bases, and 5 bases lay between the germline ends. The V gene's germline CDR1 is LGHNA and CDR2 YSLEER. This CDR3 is CASSQGQSTDTQYF. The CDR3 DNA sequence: TGCGCCAGCAGCCAAGGCCAGAGCACAGATACGCAGTATTTT.

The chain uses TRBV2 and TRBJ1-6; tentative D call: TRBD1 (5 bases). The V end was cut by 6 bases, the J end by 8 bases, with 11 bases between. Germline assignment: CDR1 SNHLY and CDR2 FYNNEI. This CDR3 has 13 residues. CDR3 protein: CASRRDPHSPLHF. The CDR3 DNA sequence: TGTGCCAGCAGGCGGGACCCACATTCACCCCTCCACTTT.

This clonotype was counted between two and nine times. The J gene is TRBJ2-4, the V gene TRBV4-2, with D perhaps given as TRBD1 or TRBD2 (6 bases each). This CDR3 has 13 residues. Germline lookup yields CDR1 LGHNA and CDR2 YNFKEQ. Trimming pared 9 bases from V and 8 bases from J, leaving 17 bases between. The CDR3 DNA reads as TGTGCCAGTAGGGGGGTTTCCGCGGACATTCAGTACTTC. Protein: CASRGVSADIQYF.

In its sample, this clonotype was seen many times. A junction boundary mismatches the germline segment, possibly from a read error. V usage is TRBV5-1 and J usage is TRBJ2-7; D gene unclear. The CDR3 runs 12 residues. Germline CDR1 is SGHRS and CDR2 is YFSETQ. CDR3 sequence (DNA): TGTGCCAGCAGCCTTGTCTCCTACGAGCAGTACTTC. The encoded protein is CASSLVSYEQYF.

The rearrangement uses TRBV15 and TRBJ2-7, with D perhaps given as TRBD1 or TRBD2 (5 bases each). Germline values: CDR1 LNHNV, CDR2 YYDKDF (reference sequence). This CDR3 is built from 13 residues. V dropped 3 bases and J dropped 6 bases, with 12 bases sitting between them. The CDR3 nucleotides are TGTGCCACCAGCAGGCAGGGAGCGAGCGAGCAGTACGTC. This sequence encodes CATSRQGASEQYV.

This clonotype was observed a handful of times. The CDR3 region has the DNA TGTGCCAGCAGCACAGAGGTTACAGGGAACTATGGCTACACCTTC. Protein sequence: CASSTEVTGNYGYTF. The gene calls are TRBV4-2 and TRBJ1-2, with D perhaps matching TRBD1 (6 bases). Germline CDR1 reads LGHNA; CDR2 reads YNFKEQ. Trimming took 5 bases from V and 2 from J, leaving 15 bases between them. The CDR3 contains 15 residues.

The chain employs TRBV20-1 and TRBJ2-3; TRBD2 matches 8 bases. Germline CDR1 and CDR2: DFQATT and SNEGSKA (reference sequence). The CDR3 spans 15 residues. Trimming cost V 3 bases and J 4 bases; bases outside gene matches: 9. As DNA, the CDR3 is TGCAGTGCTAGTAGAACGGGGGGGCCGTCAGATACGCAGTATTTT. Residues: CSASRTGGPSDTQYF.

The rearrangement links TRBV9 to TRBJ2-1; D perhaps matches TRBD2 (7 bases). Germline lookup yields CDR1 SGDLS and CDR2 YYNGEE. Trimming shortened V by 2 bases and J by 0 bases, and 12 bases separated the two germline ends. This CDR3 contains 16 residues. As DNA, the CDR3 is TGTGCCAGCAGCGTGGGAGGGGGAGACTCCTACAATGAGCAGTTCTTC. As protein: CASSVGGGDSYNEQFF.

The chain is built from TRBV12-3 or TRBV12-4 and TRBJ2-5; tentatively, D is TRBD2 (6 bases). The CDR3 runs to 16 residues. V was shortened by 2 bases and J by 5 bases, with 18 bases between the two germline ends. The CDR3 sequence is CASSLLGGTRRETQYF. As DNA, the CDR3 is TGTGCCAGCAGTTTATTGGGCGGGACCAGGCGGGAGACCCAGTACTTC.

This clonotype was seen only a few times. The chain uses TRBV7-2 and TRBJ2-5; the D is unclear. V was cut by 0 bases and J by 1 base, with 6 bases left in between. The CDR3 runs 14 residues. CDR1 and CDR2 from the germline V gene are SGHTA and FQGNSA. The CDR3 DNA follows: TGTGCCAGCAGCTTAGCGCCTACCCAAGAGACCCAGTACTTC. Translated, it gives CASSLAPTQETQYF.

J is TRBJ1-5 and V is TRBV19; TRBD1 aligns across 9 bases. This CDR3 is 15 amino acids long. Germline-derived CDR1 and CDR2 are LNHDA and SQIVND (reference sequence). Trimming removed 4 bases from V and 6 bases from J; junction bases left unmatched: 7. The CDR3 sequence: CASSTTGGWSQPQHF. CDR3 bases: TGTGCCAGTAGTACAACAGGGGGCTGGAGTCAGCCCCAGCATTTT.